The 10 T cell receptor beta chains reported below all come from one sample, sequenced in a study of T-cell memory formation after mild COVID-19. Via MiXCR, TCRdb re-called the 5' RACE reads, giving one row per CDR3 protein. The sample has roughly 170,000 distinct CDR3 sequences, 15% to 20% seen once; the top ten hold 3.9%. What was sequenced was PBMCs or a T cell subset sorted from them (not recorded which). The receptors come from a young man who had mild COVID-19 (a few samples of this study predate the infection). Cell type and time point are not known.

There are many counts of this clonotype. The CDR3 DNA follows: TGTGCCACCAGCAGAGGGTCACCGGGGGACCCCACAGATACGCAGTATTTT. Residues: CATSRGSPGDPTDTQYF. V gene TRBV15 combines with J gene TRBJ2-3; TRBD2 might be the D (6 bases). Trimming removed 1 base at V and 2 bases at J, with 16 bases between. The CDR3 contains 17 residues. Germline CDR1 is LNHNV and CDR2 is YYDKDF (reference sequence).

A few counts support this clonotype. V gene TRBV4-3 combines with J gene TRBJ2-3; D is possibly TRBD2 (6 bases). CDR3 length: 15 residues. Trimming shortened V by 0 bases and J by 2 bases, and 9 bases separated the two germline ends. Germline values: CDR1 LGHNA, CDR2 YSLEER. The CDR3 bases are TGCGCCAGCAGCCAAGATTTGGACTACACAGATACGCAGTATTTT. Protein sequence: CASSQDLDYTDTQYF.

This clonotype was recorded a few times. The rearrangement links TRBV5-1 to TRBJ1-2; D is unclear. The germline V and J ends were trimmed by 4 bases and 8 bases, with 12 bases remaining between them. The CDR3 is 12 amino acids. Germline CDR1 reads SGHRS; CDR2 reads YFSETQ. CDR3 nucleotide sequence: TGCGCCAGCAGCCCGTCGGAAAGGGGCTACACCTTC. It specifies CASSPSERGYTF.

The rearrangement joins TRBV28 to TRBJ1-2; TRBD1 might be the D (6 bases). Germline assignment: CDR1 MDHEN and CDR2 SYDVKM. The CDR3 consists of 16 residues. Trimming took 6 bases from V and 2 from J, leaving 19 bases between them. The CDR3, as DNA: TGTGCCAGCAGGGGGGGTCCGGGACACTCAAACTATGGCTACACCTTC. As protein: CASRGGPGHSNYGYTF.

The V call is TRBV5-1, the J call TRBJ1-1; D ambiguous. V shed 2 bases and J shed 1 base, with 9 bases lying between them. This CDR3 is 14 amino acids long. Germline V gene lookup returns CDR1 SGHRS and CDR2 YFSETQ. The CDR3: CASSLTGRNTEAFF. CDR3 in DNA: TGCGCCAGCAGCTTAACCGGACGGAACACTGAAGCTTTCTTT.

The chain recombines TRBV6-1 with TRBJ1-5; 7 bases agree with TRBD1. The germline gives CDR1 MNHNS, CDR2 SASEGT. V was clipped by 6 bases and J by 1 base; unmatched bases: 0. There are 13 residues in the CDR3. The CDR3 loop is CASRTGSNQPQHF. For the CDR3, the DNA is TGTGCCAGCAGGACAGGGAGCAATCAGCCCCAGCATTTT.

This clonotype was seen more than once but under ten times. Here the CDR3 DNA reads TGTGCCAGCAGCGTGGGACAGGGGGATCGTGGCTACACCTTC. Protein product: CASSVGQGDRGYTF. The chain couples TRBV5-6 to TRBJ1-2, with TRBD1 matching 11 bases. With V trimmed by 4 bases and J by 7 bases, 6 bases remained unmatched. The CDR3 runs to 14 residues. Germline values: CDR1 SGHDT, CDR2 YYEEEE. The entire variable domain, with the rest obtained from reference TRBV5-6 and TRBJ1-2, is as follows: DAGVTQSPTHLIKTRGQQVTLRCSPKSGHDTVSWYQQALGQGPQFIFQYYEEEERQRGNFPDRFSGHQFPNYSSELNVNALLLGDSALYLCASSVGQGDRGYTFGSGTRLTVV.

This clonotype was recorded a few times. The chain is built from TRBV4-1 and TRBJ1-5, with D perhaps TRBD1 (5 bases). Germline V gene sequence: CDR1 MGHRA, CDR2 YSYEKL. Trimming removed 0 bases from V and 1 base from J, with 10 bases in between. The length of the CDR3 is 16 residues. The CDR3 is CASSQDDRPSNQPQHF. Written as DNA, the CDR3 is TGCGCCAGCAGCCAAGATGACAGACCCAGCAATCAGCCCCAGCATTTT.

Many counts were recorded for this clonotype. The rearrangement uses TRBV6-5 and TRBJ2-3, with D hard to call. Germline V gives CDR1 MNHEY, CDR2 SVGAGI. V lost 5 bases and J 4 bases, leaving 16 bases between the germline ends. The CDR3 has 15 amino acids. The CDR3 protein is CASSPWTAVADTQYF. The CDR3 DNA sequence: TGTGCCAGCAGTCCATGGACCGCAGTAGCAGATACGCAGTATTTT.

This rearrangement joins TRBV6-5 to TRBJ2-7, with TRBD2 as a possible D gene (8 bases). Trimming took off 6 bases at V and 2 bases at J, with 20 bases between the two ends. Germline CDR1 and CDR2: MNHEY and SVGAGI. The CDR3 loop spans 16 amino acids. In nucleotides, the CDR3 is TGTGCCAGCAGCCAGGGGGGAGCGGGGGCCACCTACGAGCAGTACTTC. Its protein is CASSQGGAGATYEQYF.